The 24 T cell receptor beta chains in this list originate from one sample, sequenced in a study of blood T cells in healthy people across ages. Through a sample-barcoded 5' primer and a J-beta primer mix, a second PCR was run for roughly 6 to 12 cycles. One entry per CDR3 protein results from TCRdb running MiXCR on the 5' RACE reads. The table lists fewer than 650,000 distinct CDR3 sequences, around 27% of them singletons. These data also featured in a second study, about T cells of mothers and their children.

Sequenced: blood. These receptors originate from a boy between 2 and 10 years old in good health.

The chain combines TRBV30 with TRBJ2-6; no clear D gene. V was trimmed by 7 bases and J by 1 base, leaving 8 bases between them. This CDR3 comprises 13 residues. Germline V gene data show CDR1 as GTSNPN and CDR2 as SVGIG (reference sequence). The DNA for the CDR3 is TGTGCCTTAGAGAGGTCTGGGGCCAACGTCCTGACTTTC. This gives the protein CALERSGANVLTF. Looking up the rest from reference TRBV30 and TRBJ2-6 gives the full variable domain: SQTIHQWPATLVQPVGSPLSLECTVEGTSNPNLYWYRQAAGRGLQLLFYSVGIGQISSEVPQNLSASRPQDRQFILSSKKLLLSDSGFYLCALERSGANVLTFGAGSRLTVL.

The CDR3 region is CASSGAAQFF. DNA of the CDR3: TGTGCCAGCAGTGGGGCGGCGCAGTTCTTC. This chain connects TRBV2 to TRBJ2-1, with D uncertain. The CDR3 is made up of 10 amino acids. Germline V gene lookup returns CDR1 SNHLY and CDR2 FYNNEI. Between the trimmed V and J ends, which lost 4 bases and 12 bases, there was a span of 7 bases.

This chain links TRBV20-1 with TRBJ2-4, with D perhaps TRBD1 (6 bases). V lost 3 bases to trimming and J lost 12 bases, with 24 bases between them. This CDR3 is 15 amino acids long. The germline V gene has CDR1 DFQATT and CDR2 SNEGSKA (reference sequence). The CDR3, as DNA: TGCAGTGCTAGCAGCTCGAGTCGGGCTTACAGGGATCAGTACTTC. Its protein product is CSASSSSRAYRDQYF.

The genes are TRBV6-6 and TRBJ2-7; 8 nucleotides align to TRBD1. The CDR3 has 16 amino acids. The J segment lost 6 bases and the V segment lost 4 bases, leaving 14 bases of the junction unmatched. Germline-derived CDR1 and CDR2 are MNHNY and SVGAGI (reference sequence). The CDR3 nucleotides are TGTGCCAGCAGTTTCGATCAGGGGGCTTCCTATCCCGAGCAGTACTTC. This encodes CASSFDQGASYPEQYF.

This clonotype was detected only a few times. J is TRBJ2-5 and V is TRBV20-1, with TRBD1 matching over 8 bases. The DNA end is more similar to TRBJ2-7, so the J call may be wrong. Germline CDR1 DFQATT, CDR2 SNEGSKA (reference sequence). The CDR3 sequence is 15 residues long. CDR3 amino acids: CSASPARGRSYEQYF. The CDR3 DNA follows: TGCAGTGCTAGCCCTGCCAGGGGGCGAAGCTACGAGCAGTACTTC.

This clonotype was recorded only once. At one end the junction does not follow the germline gene, possibly because of a read error. CDR3 residues: CASGLSAGGFNEQFF. Written as DNA, the CDR3 is TGTGCCAGCGGTTTATCGGCGGGAGGGTTTAATGAGCAGTTCTTC. J is TRBJ2-1 and V is TRBV28; 9 positions agree with TRBD2. This CDR3 has 15 residues. CDR1 is MDHEN and CDR2 is SYDVKM in the germline V gene. Supplemented by reference TRBV28 and TRBJ2-1, the full variable domain reads DVKVTQSSRYLVKRTGEKVFLECVQDMDHENMFWYRQDPGLGLRLIYFSYDVKMKEKGDIPEGYSVSREKKERFSLILESASTNQTSMYLCASGLSAGGFNEQFFGPGTRLTVL.

This sequence joins TRBV30 and TRBJ1-2; the D gene is possibly TRBD1 (6 bases). V lost 6 bases, J lost 4 bases, and 24 bases lay in between. Germline assignment: CDR1 GTSNPN and CDR2 SVGIG (reference sequence). The CDR3 has 16 amino acids. In nucleotides, the CDR3 is TGTGCCTGCTGGGGGCGAAGGGCAGGGACCGGCTATGGCTACACCTTC. It yields the protein CACWGRRAGTGYGYTF.

Only a few counts were recorded for this clonotype. The rearrangement joins TRBV6-1 to TRBJ2-6; no definite D call. Germline CDR1 reads MNHNS; CDR2 reads SASEGT. The CDR3 consists of 18 residues. With 5 bases removed from V and 1 base from J, the gap between germline ends came to 18 bases. The CDR3 is CASSMVRSFLSGANVLTF. The CDR3 DNA reads as TGTGCCAGCAGTATGGTAAGAAGTTTCCTTTCTGGGGCCAACGTCCTGACTTTC.

This chain connects TRBV7-9 to TRBJ2-1; D might be TRBD2 (7 bases). The DNA end is more similar to TRBJ2-5, so the J call may be wrong. Germline V gene lookup returns CDR1 SEHNR and CDR2 FQNEAQ (reference sequence). The length of the CDR3 is 15 residues. CDR3 DNA sequence: TGTGCCAGCATCCCCGGGGGGCACTTCCAAGAGACCCAGTACTTC. Translation gives CASIPGGHFQETQYF.

This clonotype was observed at least ten times. The chain couples TRBV4-1 to TRBJ2-2; the D gene is possibly TRBD1 (5 bases). From germline, CDR1 is MGHRA and CDR2 YSYEKL. V lost 5 bases and J 6 bases, leaving 16 bases between the germline ends. The CDR3 is 15 amino acids. The CDR3 is CASSSGRGSPGELFF. CDR3 in DNA: TGCGCCAGCAGCTCAGGGCGTGGATCGCCCGGGGAGCTGTTTTTT.

This chain links TRBV12-3 or TRBV12-4 with TRBJ2-4; 9 positions agree with TRBD2. V lost 0 bases to trimming and J lost 15 bases; unmatched junction nucleotides: 9. The CDR3 loop spans 14 amino acids. The CDR3 DNA reads TGTGCCAGCAGTTTAGCGATAGCGGGAGCCTCCCTGTACTTC. Residues: CASSLAIAGASLYF.

The V gene is TRBV6-2 or TRBV6-3, the J gene TRBJ2-7; D may correspond to TRBD1 or TRBD2 (5 bases each). The V end was cut by 6 bases, the J end by 2 bases, with 14 bases between. Per the germline V gene, CDR1 is MNHEY and CDR2 is SVGEGT. The CDR3 sequence is 14 residues long. DNA of the CDR3: TGTGCCAGCAGAAAGGGGACGGGACCCTACGAGCAGTACTTC. Encoded protein: CASRKGTGPYEQYF.

This clonotype turned up a few times. The chain uses TRBV10-3 and TRBJ2-3; possible D gene TRBD2, 6 bases. The length of the CDR3 is 14 residues. With 6 bases removed from V and 5 bases from J, the gap between germline ends came to 15 bases. In germline, CDR1 is ENHRY, CDR2 SYGVKD. The DNA of the CDR3 is TGTGCCATCAGGGACCCACCAGCGGGAGATACGCAGTATTTT. Its protein is CAIRDPPAGDTQYF.

This clonotype turned up a few times. The chain couples TRBV15 to TRBJ1-6; 8 bases map to TRBD1. Unmatched junction bases numbered 7, after V lost 4 bases and J lost 8 bases. From germline, CDR1 is LNHNV and CDR2 YYDKDF (reference sequence). The CDR3 contains 15 residues. For the CDR3, the DNA is TGTGCCACCAGCAAATCCGGACAGGGCGATTCACCCCTCCACTTT. It yields the protein CATSKSGQGDSPLHF.

The chain carries TRBV7-9 and TRBJ2-2, with D perhaps TRBD1 or TRBD2 (6 bases each). Germline V CDR1 and CDR2: SEHNR, FQNEAQ (reference sequence). The length of the CDR3 is 12 residues. Here the CDR3 DNA reads TGTGTGGGGGGCCGATTCACCGGGGAGCTGTTTTTT. Translating gives CVGGRFTGELFF.

This clonotype was seen a handful of times. The V and J genes are TRBV5-1 and TRBJ1-2; tentative D call: TRBD1 (6 bases). Germline V gives CDR1 SGHRS, CDR2 YFSETQ. CDR3 length: 14 residues. Deletions cut 4 bases from V and 4 bases from J, with 14 bases between. The CDR3 spells CASSASGDTYGYTF. CDR3 sequence (DNA): TGCGCCAGCAGCGCCTCAGGGGATACCTATGGCTACACCTTC.

The chain combines TRBV7-6 with TRBJ2-3; 11 bases map to TRBD2. Germline V CDR1 and CDR2: SGHVS, FNYEAQ. With V trimmed by 2 bases and J by 1 base, 8 bases remained unmatched. The CDR3 covers 18 residues. CDR3 protein: CASSLRTTTSGGTDTQYF. The CDR3 nucleotides are TGTGCCAGCAGCTTACGAACAACGACTAGCGGGGGCACAGATACGCAGTATTTT.

The table lists this clonotype with a few counts. V is TRBV9 and J is TRBJ1-2, with TRBD1 matching over 10 bases. This CDR3 comprises 13 residues. Germline assignment: CDR1 SGDLS and CDR2 YYNGEE. The V and J ends lost 3 bases and 7 bases, in that order; junction bases with no gene match: 3. CDR3 coding DNA: TGTGCCAGCAGCGATGGACAGGGGGGTGGCTACACCTTC. Translated: CASSDGQGGGYTF.

The table lists this clonotype with a few counts. The J gene is TRBJ2-1, the V gene TRBV20-1; D is unresolved. Germline CDR1 and CDR2: DFQATT and SNEGSKA (reference sequence). V gave up 6 bases and J gave up 2 bases, with 20 bases separating them. CDR3 length: 16 amino acids. The DNA for the CDR3 is TGCAGTGCCCCCCCAACGTCAGTGGGGACCTACAATGAGCAGTTCTTC. Encoded protein: CSAPPTSVGTYNEQFF.

This clonotype was detected a few times. J is TRBJ2-5 and V is TRBV9, with D possibly called TRBD1 or TRBD2 (5 bases each). From germline, CDR1 is SGDLS and CDR2 YYNGEE. Trimming took 0 bases from V and 4 from J, leaving 7 bases between them. The CDR3 covers 13 residues. The CDR3: CASSVEGTETQYF. Written as DNA, the CDR3 is TGTGCCAGCAGCGTAGAAGGGACAGAGACCCAGTACTTC.

This rearrangement joins TRBV12-3 or TRBV12-4 to TRBJ2-5; maybe TRBD1 (6 bases). The germline V and J ends were trimmed by 3 bases and 0 bases, with 14 bases remaining between them. This CDR3 region has 16 residues. CDR3 amino acids: CASSFGGSEDQETQYF. In DNA, the CDR3 is TGTGCCAGCAGTTTTGGGGGCTCGGAAGACCAAGAGACCCAGTACTTC.

This clonotype has just a few counts. The genes are TRBV5-5 and TRBJ2-2; D possibly matches TRBD1 or TRBD2 (5 bases each). The V end was cut by 3 bases, the J end by 4 bases, with 7 bases between. The CDR3 runs to 13 residues. In germline, CDR1 is SGHKS, CDR2 YYEKEE (reference sequence). CDR3 sequence (DNA): TGTGCCAGCAGCTGGGACGGCACCGGGGAGCTGTTTTTT. Residues: CASSWDGTGELFF.

The V and J genes are TRBV14 and TRBJ2-7; D may be TRBD1 or TRBD2 (5 bases each). Trimming removed 1 base from V and 0 bases from J, with 10 bases in between. The CDR3 is 15 amino acids. Germline CDR1 SGHDN, CDR2 FVKESK. CDR3 DNA: TGTGCCAGCAGCCAAGGGGGGACGATCTCCTACGAGCAGTACTTC. Its translation is CASSQGGTISYEQYF.

V usage is TRBV18 and J usage is TRBJ1-1; 9 nucleotides align to TRBD1. The germline CDR1 and CDR2 sequences are KGHSH and LQKENI. V lost 2 bases, J lost 5 bases, and 9 bases stayed unmatched. The CDR3 runs 16 residues. CDR3 coding DNA: TGTGCCAGCTCACCAACATCAGACAGGGGGTCGACTGAAGCTTTCTTT. The encoded protein is CASSPTSDRGSTEAFF.